This TCR beta chain emerged from a study of T-cell reconstitution after alpha-beta-depleted transplantation in children. TCRbeta library construction was performed incorporating unique molecular identifiers. Using its own MiXCR run on the PCR reads, TCRdb lists one record per CDR3 protein. The sample shows some 340,000 distinct CDR3 sequences, around a tenth of them seen only once. The germline V and J ends were trimmed by 7 bases and 7 bases, with 15 bases remaining between them. This CDR3 comprises 13 residues. Germline V gives CDR1 SGHDT, CDR2 YYEEEE. The TCR comes from a human donor who donated a stem cell graft to a child with acute lymphoblastic leukemia. The source was PBMCs from the stem cell graft donor, collected from the stem cell graft. This rearrangement joins TRBV5-6 to TRBJ2-1; maybe TRBD2 (7 bases). This chain's CDR3 is CASEGGRRNEQFF. The CDR3 coding sequence is TGTGCCAGCGAGGGGGGGAGACGGAATGAGCAGTTCTTC.